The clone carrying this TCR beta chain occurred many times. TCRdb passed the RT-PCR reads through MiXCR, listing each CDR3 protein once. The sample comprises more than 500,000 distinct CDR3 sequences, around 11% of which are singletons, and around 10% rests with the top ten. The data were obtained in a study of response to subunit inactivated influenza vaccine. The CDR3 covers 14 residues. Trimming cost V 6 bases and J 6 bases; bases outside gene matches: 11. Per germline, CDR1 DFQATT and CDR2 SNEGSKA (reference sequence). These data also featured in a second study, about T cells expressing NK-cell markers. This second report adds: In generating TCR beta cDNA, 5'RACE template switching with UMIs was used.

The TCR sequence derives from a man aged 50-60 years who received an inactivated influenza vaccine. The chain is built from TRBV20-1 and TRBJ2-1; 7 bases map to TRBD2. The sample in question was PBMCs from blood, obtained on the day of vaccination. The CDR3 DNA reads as TGCAGTGCAACCCCGCCGCGGGGGTCCAATGAGCAGTTCTTC. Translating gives CSATPPRGSNEQFF.